The text below deals with one TCR beta chain. Its specificity is unknown. The sample is drawn from a study of early T cells in non-severe SARS-CoV-2 infection. Notes on the study in general: Reliance on VDJdb matching favored anti-spike CD8 responses; private and CD4 specificities were missed.

Researchers tagged individual cDNA molecules with unique molecular identifiers. TCRdb reprocessed the 5' RACE reads with MiXCR, giving one entry per CDR3 protein. This table holds tens of thousands of distinct CDR3 sequences, around 17% found once. V shed 3 bases and J shed 6 bases, with 2 bases lying between them. CDR3 length equals 11 residues. Per the germline V gene, CDR1 is LNHNV and CDR2 is YYDKDF (reference sequence). The receptor was isolated from an adult who was a healthcare worker with PCR-confirmed SARS-CoV-2 infection or an uninfected control (not recorded which). Sequencing used whole blood, obtained at baseline. The V gene is TRBV15, the J gene TRBJ2-2, with D hard to call. CDR3 DNA sequence: TGTGCCACCAGCAGGGCCGGGGAGCTGTTTTTT. Its protein product is CATSRAGELFF.